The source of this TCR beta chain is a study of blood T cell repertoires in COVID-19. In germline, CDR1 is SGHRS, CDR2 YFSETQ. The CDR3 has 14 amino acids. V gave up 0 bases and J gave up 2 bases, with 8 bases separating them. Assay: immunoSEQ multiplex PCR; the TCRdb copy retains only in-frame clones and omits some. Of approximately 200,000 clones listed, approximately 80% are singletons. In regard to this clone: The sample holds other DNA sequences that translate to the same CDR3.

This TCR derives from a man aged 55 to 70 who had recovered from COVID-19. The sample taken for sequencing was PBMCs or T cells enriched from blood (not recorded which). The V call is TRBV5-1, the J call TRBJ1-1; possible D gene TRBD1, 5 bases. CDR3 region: CASSLAGGNTEAFF. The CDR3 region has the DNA TGCGCCAGCAGCTTGGCCGGGGGAAACACTGAAGCTTTCTTT.